The 31 T cell receptor beta chains in this list originate from one sample, sequenced in a study of cytomegalovirus exposure and HLA in healthy donors. The data were produced by immunoSEQ multiplex PCR, yet TCRdb's version contains in-frame clones alone and is incomplete. The sample has over 200,000 clones, roughly 91% seen once; the top ten hold under 4%. The specimen sequenced was PBMCs. These TCRs come from a woman under 40 in good health and CMV-seronegative.

This chain uses TRBV2 with TRBJ2-7; D remains unclear. The CDR3 runs 10 residues. The germline V gene has CDR1 SNHLY and CDR2 FYNNEI. V dropped 7 bases and J dropped 3 bases, with 4 bases sitting between them. The CDR3 bases are TGTGCCAGCAAGGGCTACGAGCAGTACTTC. This sequence encodes CASKGYEQYF. Complete variable domain (other parts from reference TRBV2 and TRBJ2-7): EPEVTQTPSHQVTQMGQEVILRCVPISNHLYFYWYRQILGQKVEFLVSFYNNEISEKSEIFDDQFSVERPDGSNFTLKIRSTKLEDSAMYFCASKGYEQYFGPGTRLTVT.

This clone was seen only once. The chain joins TRBV14 to TRBJ1-1; D not certain. The CDR3 runs 13 residues. Per germline, CDR1 SGHDN and CDR2 FVKESK. V was shortened by 4 bases and J by 6 bases, with 12 bases between the two germline ends. DNA for the CDR3: TGTGCCAGCAGCCTTTACGGTGGGTCTGAAGCTTTCTTT. Translating it yields CASSLYGGSEAFF.

This clone was recorded once. The chain combines TRBV4-2 with TRBJ1-1; 8 nucleotides match TRBD1. The trim removed 1 base at V and 3 bases at J, leaving 10 bases unmatched. This CDR3 comprises 17 residues. CDR1 and CDR2 from the germline V gene are LGHNA and YNFKEQ. The CDR3: CASSQVGSGGRYTEAFF. The CDR3 nucleotides read TGTGCCAGCAGCCAAGTGGGGTCAGGGGGCCGGTACACTGAAGCTTTCTTT.

J is TRBJ1-2 and V is TRBV7-2, with a tentative D call TRBD1 (6 bases). This CDR3 spans 13 amino acids. Germline loops: CDR1 SGHTA, CDR2 FQGNSA. V lost 7 bases to trimming and J lost 7 bases, with 16 bases between them. The CDR3 DNA is TGTGCCAGCACCCGCCGGGGGGGCGGTGGCTACACCTTC. It yields the protein CASTRRGGGGYTF.

This clone was seen a handful of times. The V call is TRBV19, the J call TRBJ1-1; a weak D match, TRBD1 (6 bases). CDR1 and CDR2 (germline): LNHDA, SQIVND (reference sequence). This CDR3 comprises 14 residues. Trimming took 7 bases from V and 3 from J, leaving 15 bases between them. Here the CDR3 reads CASTPFQGYTEAFF. CDR3 nucleotide sequence: TGTGCCAGTACCCCCTTTCAGGGGTACACTGAAGCTTTCTTT.

The chain uses TRBV9 and TRBJ2-7; D perhaps matches TRBD2 (6 bases). This CDR3 has 15 residues. Germline V gives CDR1 SGDLS, CDR2 YYNGEE. V was clipped by 0 bases and J by 5 bases, with 15 bases between them. The CDR3 nucleotides read TGTGCCAGCAGCGTAGGTCCAGTATGGGGGGACGAGCAGTACTTC. Protein product: CASSVGPVWGDEQYF.

V is TRBV25-1 and J is TRBJ2-1, with a weak D call TRBD1 (6 bases). This CDR3 has 16 residues. V was clipped by 6 bases and J by 0 bases, with 15 bases between them. Germline V CDR1 and CDR2: MGHDK, SYGVNS. In DNA form, the CDR3 reads TGTGCCAGCAGAGGGTCAGGGGTCGGCTCCTACAATGAGCAGTTCTTC. This gives the protein CASRGSGVGSYNEQFF.

V usage is TRBV29-1 and J usage is TRBJ1-2; D call uncertain. V lost 5 bases to trimming and J lost 8 bases, with 15 bases between them. Germline values: CDR1 SQVTM, CDR2 ANQGSEA. The CDR3 loop spans 12 amino acids. In DNA, the CDR3 is TGCAGCGTTAGTTCGGCTAGGGAAGGCTACACCTTC. This codes for CSVSSAREGYTF.

There are a few counts of this clone. The rearrangement uses TRBV30 and TRBJ2-7, with D uncertain. Germline V gene sequence: CDR1 GTSNPN, CDR2 SVGIG (reference sequence). This CDR3 is 11 amino acids long. V was trimmed by 4 bases and J by 4 bases, leaving 8 bases between them. The CDR3 DNA sequence: TGTGCCTGGATGGTGGGTTACGAGCAGTACTTC. Protein sequence: CAWMVGYEQYF.

This sequence joins TRBV7-3 and TRBJ2-7; 9 bases are shared with TRBD2. Germline V lookup: CDR1 SGHTA, CDR2 FQGTGA. After removal of 1 base from V and 7 bases from J, the junction contained 8 bases not matched to a gene. This CDR3 region has 15 residues. CDR3 DNA sequence: TGTGCCAGCAGCTTAAGGCTAGCGGGACTACGGGAGCAGTACTTC. It translates to CASSLRLAGLREQYF. Complete variable domain (other parts from reference TRBV7-3 and TRBJ2-7): GAGVSQTPSNKVTEKGKYVELRCDPISGHTALYWYRQSLGQGPEFLIYFQGTGAADDSGLPNDRFFAVRPEGSVSTLKIQRTERGDSAVYLCASSLRLAGLREQYFGPGTRLTVT.

This clone was seen a handful of times. The rearrangement joins TRBV2 to TRBJ1-1; D is undetermined. The CDR3 length is 14 residues. Germline loops: CDR1 SNHLY, CDR2 FYNNEI. V was clipped by 6 bases and J by 4 bases, with 15 bases between them. CDR3 nucleotides: TGTGCCAGCAGGGTGGAGGGTCCGGGCACTGAAGCTTTCTTT. It is translated as CASRVEGPGTEAFF.

The V gene is TRBV27, the J gene TRBJ2-3; 7 positions agree with TRBD1. J lost 2 bases, V lost 7 bases, and 15 bases had no gene match. Germline V gives CDR1 MNHEY, CDR2 SMNVEV (reference sequence). The CDR3 contains 17 residues. CDR3: CASTPDRRGRYTDTQYF. CDR3 bases: TGTGCCAGCACCCCTGATCGAAGGGGGCGATACACAGATACGCAGTATTTT.

This clone was found once. The chain carries TRBV4-3 and TRBJ2-7; D ambiguous. The V end lost 0 bases, the J end lost 3 bases, and 15 bases lay between the germline ends. The CDR3 is 16 residues long. Looked up from germline, CDR1 is LGHNA and CDR2 is YSLEER. The CDR3 sequence: CASSQDKQTSFYEQYF. DNA of the CDR3: TGCGCCAGCAGCCAAGATAAACAGACTTCTTTCTACGAGCAGTACTTC.

The chain combines TRBV4-3 with TRBJ2-1; tentatively, D is TRBD2 (5 bases). Germline loops: CDR1 LGHNA, CDR2 YSLEER. The CDR3 is 15 amino acids. The V and J ends lost 4 bases and 5 bases respectively, with 15 bases between them. CDR3 region: CASSRGRSFDNEQFF. CDR3 in DNA: TGCGCCAGCAGCCGCGGGCGGAGTTTTGACAATGAGCAGTTCTTC.

This chain links TRBV28 with TRBJ2-7; TRBD2 matches at 11 bases. Germline V gives CDR1 MDHEN, CDR2 SYDVKM. Losses at the gene ends were 6 bases for V and 3 bases for J; bases not matched to a gene: 10. This CDR3 has 16 residues. DNA for the CDR3: TGTGCCAGCAGATTAGGCTCTACTAGCGGGGGCTACGAGCAGTACTTC. Protein sequence: CASRLGSTSGGYEQYF.

The gene calls are TRBV11-2 and TRBJ2-2; 10 nucleotides match TRBD2. The CDR3 is 19 amino acids. Trimming cost V 0 bases and J 0 bases; bases outside gene matches: 7. Germline CDR1 reads SGHAT; CDR2 reads FQNNGV. This CDR3 is CASSLEFASGSSNTGELFF. DNA for the CDR3: TGTGCCAGCAGCTTAGAATTCGCTAGCGGGAGTTCGAACACCGGGGAGCTGTTTTTT.

The rearrangement links TRBV6-1 to TRBJ1-1; D is perhaps TRBD1 (5 bases). Trimming removed 4 bases at V and 1 base at J, with 19 bases between. CDR1 MNHNS and CDR2 SASEGT come from the germline V gene. This CDR3 has 17 residues. CDR3 DNA sequence: TGTGCCAGCAGTGGAGGACCGGCCTTGGACAAGAACACTGAAGCTTTCTTT. Protein: CASSGGPALDKNTEAFF.

The genes are TRBV7-2 and TRBJ2-7; 9 positions match TRBD1. This CDR3 is built from 14 residues. With V trimmed by 6 bases and J by 2 bases, 5 bases remained unmatched. Germline V gene lookup returns CDR1 SGHTA and CDR2 FQGNSA. This chain's CDR3 is CASSSGTGTYEQYF. The CDR3 DNA reads TGTGCCAGCAGTTCCGGGACAGGGACCTACGAGCAGTACTTC. The full variable domain, rest sourced from reference TRBV7-2 and TRBJ2-7, is GAGVSQSPSNKVTEKGKDVELRCDPISGHTALYWYRQSLGQGLEFLIYFQGNSAPDKSGLPSDRFSAERTGGSVSTLTIQRTQQEDSAVYLCASSSGTGTYEQYFGPGTRLTVT.

The chain links TRBV11-2 to TRBJ2-7; 8 nucleotides align to TRBD1. Germline trimming cut 6 bases from V and 4 bases from J; bases unmatched to any gene: 8. The V gene's germline CDR1 is SGHAT and CDR2 FQNNGV. This CDR3 contains 14 residues. The CDR3 reads CASSLFQGAYEQYF. As DNA, the CDR3 is TGTGCCAGCAGTTTGTTTCAGGGGGCTTACGAGCAGTACTTC.

V usage is TRBV28 and J usage is TRBJ2-1; D is ambiguous. The V and J ends lost 5 bases and 3 bases respectively, with 17 bases between them. Germline V gene data show CDR1 as MDHEN and CDR2 as SYDVKM. The CDR3 has 16 amino acids. CDR3 DNA sequence: TGTGCCAGCAGTCCCCTAAACGAGCGACACTACAATGAGCAGTTCTTC. Translated: CASSPLNERHYNEQFF.

The genes are TRBV29-1 and TRBJ2-7, with 10 nucleotides matching TRBD2. CDR3 length: 14 residues. The V segment lost 5 bases and the J segment 1 base; nucleotides outside the gene matches: 5. Looked up from germline, CDR1 is SQVTM and CDR2 is ANQGSEA. CDR3 region: CSVRGLAASYEQYF. The CDR3 bases are TGCAGCGTTCGAGGACTAGCGGCATCCTACGAGCAGTACTTC.

This chain joins TRBV27 and TRBJ2-7; TRBD2 aligns across 14 bases. The CDR3 is made up of 17 amino acids. V lost 0 bases to trimming and J lost 3 bases; unmatched junction nucleotides: 4. Germline CDR1 is MNHEY and CDR2 is SMNVEV (reference sequence). The CDR3 region has the DNA TGTGCCAGCAGTTTATCAGGACTAGCGGGAGGAAACTACGAGCAGTACTTC. It translates to CASSLSGLAGGNYEQYF.

The rearrangement joins TRBV7-2 to TRBJ1-2; D gene ambiguous. The CDR3 is 12 residues long. Trimming removed 5 bases from V and 2 bases from J, with 6 bases in between. Germline CDR1 reads SGHTA; CDR2 reads FQGNSA. This chain's CDR3 is CASSPDNYGYTF. The CDR3, as DNA: TGTGCCAGCAGCCCTGACAACTATGGCTACACCTTC.

The genes are TRBV19 and TRBJ2-7, with TRBD1 matching 9 bases. V shed 5 bases, J shed 3 bases, and the junction held 8 bases outside the gene matches. The CDR3 extends over 15 amino acids. Germline V CDR1 and CDR2: LNHDA, SQIVND (reference sequence). DNA for the CDR3: TGTGCCAGTAGTCCCGCCGGGACAGGGCACTACGAGCAGTACTTC. Translated, it gives CASSPAGTGHYEQYF. Variable domain in full (rest from reference TRBV19 and TRBJ2-7): DGGITQSPKYLFRKEGQNVTLSCEQNLNHDAMYWYRQDPGQGLRLIYYSQIVNDFQKGDIAEGYSVSREKKESFPLTVTSAQKNPTAFYLCASSPAGTGHYEQYFGPGTRLTVT.

CDR3 region: CASSLTVQGGGYTF. In DNA, the CDR3 is TGTGCCAGCAGTTTAACAGTGCAGGGCGGAGGCTACACCTTC. The V and J genes are TRBV27 and TRBJ1-2; TRBD1 is a possible D gene (5 bases). Germline V gene data show CDR1 as MNHEY and CDR2 as SMNVEV (reference sequence). CDR3 length: 14 residues. V gave up 2 bases and J gave up 8 bases, with 15 bases separating them.

This chain connects TRBV7-7 to TRBJ2-2; TRBD1 is a possible D gene (6 bases). Germline CDR1 reads SSHAT; CDR2 reads FNYEAQ (reference sequence). The V and J ends lost 5 bases and 6 bases respectively, with 10 bases between them. The CDR3 is 13 residues long. The CDR3 loop reads CASSKQGPGELFF. The DNA for the CDR3 is TGTGCCAGCAGCAAACAGGGACCCGGGGAGCTGTTTTTT.

V and J are TRBV28 and TRBJ2-1; D is possibly TRBD2 (6 bases). CDR3 length: 16 residues. Per germline, CDR1 MDHEN and CDR2 SYDVKM. The V end lost 5 bases, the J end lost 0 bases, and 14 bases lay between the germline ends. CDR3 region: CASSPAGSSSYNEQFF. In nucleotides, the CDR3 is TGTGCCAGCAGTCCCGCGGGGTCGAGCTCCTACAATGAGCAGTTCTTC.

The chain joins TRBV7-9 to TRBJ2-3, with D possibly TRBD2 on 5 matching bases. In germline, CDR1 is SEHNR, CDR2 FQNEAQ (reference sequence). CDR3 length: 14 amino acids. V was pared by 3 bases and J by 2 bases, with 9 bases between. CDR3 nucleotides: TGTGCCAGCAGCTTTATAGCGCCCACAGATACGCAGTATTTT. It encodes CASSFIAPTDTQYF. The entire variable domain, with the rest obtained from reference TRBV7-9 and TRBJ2-3, is as follows: DTGVSQNPRHKITKRGQNVTFRCDPISEHNRLYWYRQTLGQGPEFLTYFQNEAQLEKSRLLSDRFSAERPKGSFSTLEIQRTEQGDSAMYLCASSFIAPTDTQYFGPGTRLTVL.

This clone was observed a handful of times. The chain recombines TRBV27 with TRBJ2-1; TRBD2 might be the D (6 bases). Germline V gene lookup returns CDR1 MNHEY and CDR2 SMNVEV (reference sequence). Trimming left V 5 bases short and J 8 bases short, with 25 bases between. This CDR3 comprises 17 residues. Written as DNA, the CDR3 is TGTGCCAGCAGTCCACCGGGCCCGGGACTCAAGTCGGATGAGCAGTTCTTC. It encodes CASSPPGPGLKSDEQFF.

The chain recombines TRBV6-5 with TRBJ1-1; D remains ambiguous. Germline lookup yields CDR1 MNHEY and CDR2 SVGAGI. The CDR3 runs to 13 residues. Between the trimmed V and J ends, which lost 6 bases and 1 base, there was a span of 9 bases. The CDR3 DNA reads TGTGCCAGCAGCCCGCTCCGGAACACTGAAGCTTTCTTT. Amino acid sequence: CASSPLRNTEAFF.

This chain links TRBV29-1 with TRBJ1-3; TRBD1 matches 8 bases. Per the germline V gene, CDR1 is SQVTM and CDR2 is ANQGSEA. V was clipped by 6 bases and J by 0 bases; unmatched bases: 4. This CDR3 region has 14 residues. The CDR3 reads CSVGTGGSGNTIYF. The DNA for the CDR3 is TGCAGCGTGGGTACAGGGGGCTCTGGAAACACCATATATTTT. The variable domain in full, with the rest retrieved from reference TRBV29-1 and TRBJ1-3, is SAVISQKPSRDICQRGTSLTIQCQVDSQVTMMFWYRQQPGQSLTLIATANQGSEATYESGFVIDKFPISRPNLTFSTLTVSNMSPEDSSIYLCSVGTGGSGNTIYFGEGSWLTVV.